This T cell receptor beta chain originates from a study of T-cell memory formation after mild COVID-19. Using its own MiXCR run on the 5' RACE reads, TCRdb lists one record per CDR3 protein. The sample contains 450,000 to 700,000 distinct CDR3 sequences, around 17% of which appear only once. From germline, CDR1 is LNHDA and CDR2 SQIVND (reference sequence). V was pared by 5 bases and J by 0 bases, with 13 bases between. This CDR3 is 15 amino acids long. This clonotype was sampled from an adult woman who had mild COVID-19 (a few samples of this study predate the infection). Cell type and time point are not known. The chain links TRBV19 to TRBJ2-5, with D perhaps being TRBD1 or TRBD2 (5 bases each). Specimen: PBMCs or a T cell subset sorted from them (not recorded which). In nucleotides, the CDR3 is TGTGCCAGTAGTCCCCGGGACGCATACCAAGAGACCCAGTACTTC. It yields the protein CASSPRDAYQETQYF.